Following are 8 T cell receptor beta chains from one sample sequenced in a study of long-term antiretroviral therapy in people with HIV. The assay used was immunoSEQ (version v3.0), run at survey level. Clones were sequenced by immunoSEQ multiplex PCR, and TCRdb holds only the in-frame ones, with some missing. The table has 20,000 to 30,000 clones, about 79% seen once. The sample consisted of unsorted PBMCs, taken 0.7 years before starting antiretroviral therapy. Receptor source: a man under 40 with HIV.

The V call is TRBV9, the J call TRBJ1-6; weak D call: TRBD1 (6 bases). Per germline, CDR1 SGDLS and CDR2 YYNGEE. Trimming removed 0 bases at V and 8 bases at J, with 9 bases between. This CDR3 has 14 amino acids. In DNA, the CDR3 is TGTGCCAGCAGCGTAGGACAGGTTTATTCACCCCTCCACTTT. It specifies CASSVGQVYSPLHF.

The chain employs TRBV20-1 and TRBJ2-5; D gene unclear. Germline V gene data show CDR1 as DFQATT and CDR2 as SNEGSKA (reference sequence). This CDR3 has 11 residues. The germline V and J ends were trimmed by 3 bases and 2 bases, with 4 bases remaining between them. The CDR3: CSASTQETQYF. The CDR3 DNA reads as TGCAGTGCTAGTACGCAAGAGACCCAGTACTTC.

This rearrangement joins TRBV2 to TRBJ2-1; 13 positions agree with TRBD2. J gave up 12 bases and V 0 bases, and 11 bases lay outside the gene matches. CDR3 length: 17 residues. The V gene's germline CDR1 is SNHLY and CDR2 FYNNEI. CDR3 DNA: TGTGCCAGCAGTGAAGCGACCGGGACTAGCGGGGCAAGGGGGCAGTTCTTC. Its protein is CASSEATGTSGARGQFF.

V gene TRBV19 combines with J gene TRBJ1-1; 8 bases agree with TRBD1. The germline gives CDR1 LNHDA, CDR2 SQIVND (reference sequence). V lost 4 bases, J lost 3 bases, and 4 bases stayed unmatched. This CDR3 region has 14 residues. The CDR3: CASSSGTGDTEAFF. The DNA of the CDR3 is TGTGCCAGTAGTAGCGGGACAGGAGACACTGAAGCTTTCTTT.

CDR3 in amino acids: CASSIDGSTGGYSNQPQHF. DNA for the CDR3: TGTGCCAGTAGTATAGATGGCTCAACAGGGGGCTATAGCAATCAGCCCCAGCATTTT. The chain combines TRBV19 with TRBJ1-5, with 9 bases matching TRBD1. The CDR3 has 19 amino acids. The ends lost 0 bases at V and 0 bases at J; junction bases unmatched: 9. The germline CDR1 and CDR2 sequences are LNHDA and SQIVND (reference sequence).

In its sample, this clone was seen once. The rearrangement links TRBV19 to TRBJ1-2, with 8 bases aligning to TRBD1. The CDR3 contains 16 residues. Germline loops: CDR1 LNHDA, CDR2 SQIVND (reference sequence). V was clipped by 6 bases and J by 0 bases; unmatched bases: 9. This chain's CDR3 is CASSLNDRGANYGYTF. CDR3 nucleotides: TGTGCCAGTAGCCTCAACGACAGGGGAGCTAACTATGGCTACACCTTC.

This clone was observed once. The rearrangement uses TRBV6-5 and TRBJ2-5, with a possible D match to TRBD1 (6 bases). The V end lost 0 bases, the J end lost 5 bases, and 13 bases lay between the germline ends. The V gene's germline CDR1 is MNHEY and CDR2 SVGAGI. The CDR3 sequence is 15 residues long. The CDR3 loop reads CASSYSQGSWETQYF. The DNA of the CDR3 is TGTGCCAGCAGTTACTCTCAGGGGAGTTGGGAGACCCAGTACTTC.

This clone was recorded once. The chain employs TRBV11-2 and TRBJ1-1, with a tentative D call TRBD1 (5 bases). CDR1 and CDR2 from the germline V gene are SGHAT and FQNNGV. Trimming pared 5 bases from V and 2 bases from J, leaving 9 bases between. CDR3 length: 13 residues. The DNA of the CDR3 is TGTGCCAGCAGCCCGGGACTTAACACTGAAGCTTTCTTT. Protein: CASSPGLNTEAFF.